These 28 T cell receptor beta chains were sequenced from one sample in a study of post-analysis software for immune sequencing data. Whole-study results and caveats: Compared with controls, patients had more of roughly 5 TRBV segments, including TRBV5-6, TRBV5-1 and TRBV20-1.

TCR beta libraries were prepared from cDNA with unique molecular identifiers. TCRdb ran MiXCR on the PCR reads and lists one entry per CDR3 protein. Here the sample spans under 900,000 distinct CDR3 sequences, about 53% being singletons. For these TCRs, the target antigens are not known. Input material: blood. All receptors derive from a girl aged 10 to 17 with multiple sclerosis.

This clonotype was seen a few times. V gene TRBV15 combines with J gene TRBJ2-1; 11 bases map to TRBD2. The CDR3 is 21 amino acids. V dropped 3 bases and J dropped 4; count of bases not matched to a gene: 20. Germline V gives CDR1 LNHNV, CDR2 YYDKDF (reference sequence). CDR3 residues: CATSRPRPMLTTSGNYNEQFF. DNA for the CDR3: TGTGCCACCAGCAGGCCTCGCCCGATGCTGACGACTAGCGGGAATTACAATGAGCAGTTCTTC. The complete variable domain, with remaining parts taken from reference TRBV15 and TRBJ2-1, reads DAMVIQNPRYQVTQFGKPVTLSCSQTLNHNVMYWYQQKSSQAPKLLFHYYDKDFNNEADTPDNFQSRRPNTSFCFLDIRSPGLGDTAMYLCATSRPRPMLTTSGNYNEQFFGPGTRLTVL.

The V call is TRBV29-1, the J call TRBJ1-6; 9 positions agree with TRBD1. The CDR3 is 13 amino acids. The trim removed 7 bases at V and 6 bases at J, leaving 4 bases unmatched. CDR1 is SQVTM, CDR2 ANQGSEA, per germline. In DNA, the CDR3 is TGCAGCGCACAGGGGGCCCCTAATTCACCCCTCCACTTT. Encoded protein: CSAQGAPNSPLHF.

This rearrangement joins TRBV12-3 or TRBV12-4 to TRBJ1-6, with D possibly matching TRBD1 (6 bases). The CDR3 has 14 amino acids. The V gene lost 3 bases and the J gene lost 11 bases, with 14 bases spanning the gap. CDR3 sequence (DNA): TGTGCCAGCAGTTTCCCCCGGACAGAGGCACCCCTCCACTTT. Amino acids: CASSFPRTEAPLHF.

The genes are TRBV29-1 and TRBJ1-2; TRBD1 matches 8 bases. The length of the CDR3 is 15 residues. Trimming at V came to 1 base and at J to 7 bases, leaving 11 bases not matched to a gene. Germline V gene sequence: CDR1 SQVTM, CDR2 ANQGSEA. This CDR3 is CSVEVLGQGLRGYTF. CDR3 nucleotides: TGCAGCGTTGAAGTACTTGGACAGGGTCTGCGTGGCTACACCTTC.

This clonotype was picked up a small number of times. The V call is TRBV29-1, the J call TRBJ2-7, with D tentatively TRBD1 (6 bases). Trimming removed 6 bases at V and 0 bases at J, with 12 bases between. The CDR3 length is 13 residues. Per germline, CDR1 SQVTM and CDR2 ANQGSEA. CDR3 DNA: TGCAGCGTAGATACAGGGAACTCCTACGAGCAGTACTTC. Protein sequence: CSVDTGNSYEQYF.

V is TRBV27 and J is TRBJ2-3; possible D gene TRBD2, 6 bases. The V and J ends lost 7 bases and 7 bases respectively, with 27 bases between them. CDR3 length: 17 residues. Germline CDR1 reads MNHEY; CDR2 reads SMNVEV (reference sequence). CDR3: CASTPLNLGGPWNTQYF. The DNA for the CDR3 is TGTGCCAGCACCCCCCTTAATTTGGGAGGACCTTGGAATACGCAGTATTTT.

J is TRBJ1-2 and V is TRBV20-1; the D is unclear. Germline V lookup: CDR1 DFQATT, CDR2 SNEGSKA (reference sequence). The CDR3 totals 14 residues. V lost 1 base, J lost 1 base, and 10 bases lay in between. The CDR3 protein is CSARAFVDNYGYTF. The DNA of the CDR3 is TGCAGTGCTAGAGCCTTCGTTGATAACTATGGCTACACCTTC.

This chain connects TRBV18 to TRBJ2-5, with 11 positions matching TRBD2. V dropped 2 bases and J dropped 5; count of bases not matched to a gene: 4. This CDR3 has 15 amino acids. CDR1 and CDR2 from the germline V gene are KGHSH and LQKENI. The CDR3 region has the DNA TGTGCCAGCTCACCATTGACTAGCGGGGTGGAGACCCAGTACTTC. Its translation is CASSPLTSGVETQYF. The whole variable domain, remainder taken from reference TRBV18 and TRBJ2-5, is NAGVMQNPRHLVRRRGQEARLRCSPMKGHSHVYWYRQLPEEGLKFMVYLQKENIIDESGMPKERFSAEFPKEGPSILRIQQVVRGDSAAYFCASSPLTSGVETQYFGPGTRLLVL.

The chain recombines TRBV4-2 with TRBJ1-2, with D unclear. This CDR3 has 13 residues. Trimming removed 0 bases from V and 9 bases from J, with 11 bases in between. Germline V gene sequence: CDR1 LGHNA, CDR2 YNFKEQ. The CDR3 sequence is CASSQDLSESYTF. The CDR3 DNA reads as TGTGCCAGCAGCCAAGATCTTTCCGAGAGCTACACCTTC.

In its sample, this clonotype was seen a few times. The J gene is TRBJ2-4, the V gene TRBV29-1, with unresolved D. From germline, CDR1 is SQVTM and CDR2 ANQGSEA. The V gene lost 3 bases and the J gene lost 5 bases, with 11 bases spanning the gap. The CDR3 extends over 13 amino acids. CDR3 nucleotide sequence: TGCAGCGTTGATGTCTCTCACGAAAACATTCAGTACTTC. It codes for CSVDVSHENIQYF.

The rearrangement uses TRBV7-9 and TRBJ2-5, with D perhaps TRBD2 (6 bases). This CDR3 contains 16 residues. Germline V gene lookup returns CDR1 SEHNR and CDR2 FQNEAQ (reference sequence). The V end lost 1 base, the J end lost 2 bases, and 14 bases lay between the germline ends. The chain's CDR3 is CASSLGGGGVQETQYF. The CDR3 coding sequence is TGTGCCAGCAGCTTAGGTGGCGGAGGGGTACAAGAGACCCAGTACTTC.

The rearrangement joins TRBV5-6 to TRBJ2-7; D is perhaps TRBD2 (5 bases). CDR3 length equals 15 residues. The germline gives CDR1 SGHDT, CDR2 YYEEEE. Trimming took off 5 bases at V and 2 bases at J, with 17 bases between the two ends. In nucleotides, the CDR3 is TGTGCCAGCAGGTCAACCGCCGGGATTCCCTACGAGCAGTACTTC. Protein product: CASRSTAGIPYEQYF.

The chain couples TRBV20-1 to TRBJ1-2; maybe TRBD1 (5 bases). This CDR3 region has 16 residues. CDR1 is DFQATT, CDR2 SNEGSKA, per germline (reference sequence). The germline V and J ends were trimmed by 5 bases and 4 bases, with 23 bases remaining between them. The chain's CDR3 is CSAPSPGTALGYGYTF. In DNA, the CDR3 is TGCAGTGCTCCTAGTCCCGGGACGGCCTTGGGCTATGGCTACACCTTC.

The gene calls are TRBV5-1 and TRBJ1-1, with no clear D. CDR1 is SGHRS and CDR2 is YFSETQ in the germline V gene. The CDR3 is made up of 13 amino acids. V dropped 1 base and J dropped 6 bases, with 10 bases sitting between them. DNA for the CDR3: TGCGCCAGCAGCTTGAAGGGTAAGGCTGAAGCTTTCTTT. It is translated as CASSLKGKAEAFF. The variable domain in full, with the rest retrieved from reference TRBV5-1 and TRBJ1-1, is KAGVTQTPRYLIKTRGQQVTLSCSPISGHRSVSWYQQTPGQGLQFLFEYFSETQRNKGNFPGRFSGRQFSNSRSEMNVSTLELGDSALYLCASSLKGKAEAFFGQGTRLTVV.

V is TRBV20-1 and J is TRBJ2-1; TRBD2 agrees at 13 bases. Germline CDR1 is DFQATT and CDR2 is SNEGSKA (reference sequence). The CDR3 is made up of 16 amino acids. V was clipped by 3 bases and J by 2 bases; unmatched bases: 4. CDR3: CSASGTSGTAYNEQFF. The CDR3 nucleotides are TGCAGTGCTAGCGGGACTAGCGGGACCGCCTACAATGAGCAGTTCTTC.

In DNA form, the CDR3 reads TGTGCCAGCAGCTCCATTACTTGGAACTATGGCTACACCTTC. Translated: CASSSITWNYGYTF. The gene calls are TRBV5-6 and TRBJ1-2; D not certain. V lost 3 bases, J lost 2 bases, and 11 bases lay in between. The germline V gene has CDR1 SGHDT and CDR2 YYEEEE. The CDR3 totals 14 residues.

The V and J genes are TRBV5-8 and TRBJ2-1; D possibly corresponds to TRBD2 (6 bases). Germline lookup yields CDR1 SGHTS and CDR2 YDEGEE. The CDR3 loop spans 13 amino acids. V shed 1 base and J shed 8 bases, with 10 bases lying between them. Written as DNA, the CDR3 is TGTGCCAGCAGCTTGAGGAGGGGACATGAGCAGTTCTTC. It encodes CASSLRRGHEQFF.

The CDR3 DNA follows: TGTGCCAGCAGTTACCGGGCTAGCAGCTACGAGCAGTACTTC. It codes for CASSYRASSYEQYF. The chain combines TRBV6-2 or TRBV6-3 with TRBJ2-7; D is perhaps TRBD2 (5 bases). This CDR3 region has 14 residues. The V end lost 2 bases, the J end lost 3 bases, and 11 bases lay between the germline ends. Germline values: CDR1 MNHEY, CDR2 SVGEGT.

This clonotype has just a few counts. The rearrangement joins TRBV20-1 to TRBJ2-7; 9 bases fit TRBD2. V lost 1 base and J lost 3; bases outside the gene matches: 1. Germline values: CDR1 DFQATT, CDR2 SNEGSKA (reference sequence). CDR3 length: 13 residues. In DNA, the CDR3 is TGCAGTGCTAGAGTAGCGGGAGTCTACGAGCAGTACTTC. Encoded protein: CSARVAGVYEQYF.

The rearrangement links TRBV29-1 to TRBJ1-5; D unresolved. The CDR3 contains 12 residues. The V gene's germline CDR1 is SQVTM and CDR2 ANQGSEA. V was clipped by 6 bases and J by 2 bases, with 8 bases between them. The CDR3 coding sequence is TGCAGCGTCAAGGACGGCAATCAGCCCCAGCATTTT. It specifies CSVKDGNQPQHF.

The CDR3 DNA reads TGCAGCGTTGGAGGGGGACAGGGGCAACTAAGGCAGTACTTC. Amino acid sequence: CSVGGGQGQLRQYF. The rearrangement links TRBV29-1 to TRBJ2-5; 10 nucleotides match TRBD1. Per the germline V gene, CDR1 is SQVTM and CDR2 is ANQGSEA. Trimming took 4 bases from V and 11 from J; bases not matched to a gene: 13. The CDR3 has 14 amino acids.

The chain combines TRBV29-1 with TRBJ2-7, with D tentatively TRBD1 (5 bases). The CDR3 is 11 amino acids. Germline CDR1 and CDR2: SQVTM and ANQGSEA. V was trimmed by 7 bases and J by 4 bases, leaving 11 bases between them. In DNA, the CDR3 is TGCAGCGGGTCGACAGCATACGAGCAGTACTTC. It encodes CSGSTAYEQYF.

This clonotype was picked up a small number of times. The V call is TRBV20-1, the J call TRBJ2-5; 12 bases fit TRBD2. There are 13 residues in the CDR3. Germline V gene lookup returns CDR1 DFQATT and CDR2 SNEGSKA (reference sequence). The junction had 3 bases not matched to a gene; V was cut back by 5 bases and J by 5 bases. CDR3 region: CSADGTSGETQYF. DNA for the CDR3: TGCAGTGCTGACGGGACTAGCGGGGAGACCCAGTACTTC.

J is TRBJ1-1 and V is TRBV20-1, with 7 bases matching TRBD1. Germline V gene data show CDR1 as DFQATT and CDR2 as SNEGSKA (reference sequence). There are 12 residues in the CDR3. V shed 5 bases, J shed 6 bases, and the junction held 6 bases outside the gene matches. CDR3 in DNA: TGCAGTGCTCCAAGACAGGGTGCTGAAGCTTTCTTT. This sequence encodes CSAPRQGAEAFF.

This rearrangement joins TRBV12-3 or TRBV12-4 to TRBJ2-1; 8 nucleotides match TRBD2. V lost 1 base, J lost 6 bases, and 5 bases stayed unmatched. This CDR3 has 15 amino acids. CDR3 sequence: CASSLESGRINEQFF. The CDR3 DNA reads as TGTGCCAGCAGTTTAGAGAGCGGGAGAATCAATGAGCAGTTCTTC.

Of note for this clonotype: The missing conserved phenylalanine or tryptophan at the end of this CDR3 makes a read error likely. This chain connects TRBV12-3 or TRBV12-4 to TRBJ2-5; TRBD2 agrees at 9 bases. The CDR3 is 14 residues long. V was pared by 6 bases and J by 5 bases, with 7 bases of the junction left unmatched. The CDR3 loop reads CASSSRGGAETQYC. CDR3 DNA: TGTGCCAGCAGCTCCCGCGGGGGGGCGGAGACCCAGTACTGC.

CDR3 region: CASSEVSTIPYEKLFF. The CDR3 nucleotides read TGTGCCAGCAGTGAAGTGTCCACCATCCCTTACGAAAAACTGTTTTTT. The gene calls are TRBV6-1 and TRBJ1-4; unclear D gene. The CDR3 totals 16 residues. Germline CDR1 MNHNS, CDR2 SASEGT. V was clipped by 1 base and J by 8 bases, with 17 bases between them.

This chain uses TRBV29-1 with TRBJ2-5, with 9 nucleotides matching TRBD1. The end of the DNA aligns better with TRBJ2-7, so the J call may be wrong. From germline, CDR1 is SQVTM and CDR2 ANQGSEA. The CDR3 has 14 residues. The DNA of the CDR3 is TGCAGCGTCAATCCCGGGACAGGGAATTACGAGCAGTACTTC. Its protein product is CSVNPGTGNYEQYF.